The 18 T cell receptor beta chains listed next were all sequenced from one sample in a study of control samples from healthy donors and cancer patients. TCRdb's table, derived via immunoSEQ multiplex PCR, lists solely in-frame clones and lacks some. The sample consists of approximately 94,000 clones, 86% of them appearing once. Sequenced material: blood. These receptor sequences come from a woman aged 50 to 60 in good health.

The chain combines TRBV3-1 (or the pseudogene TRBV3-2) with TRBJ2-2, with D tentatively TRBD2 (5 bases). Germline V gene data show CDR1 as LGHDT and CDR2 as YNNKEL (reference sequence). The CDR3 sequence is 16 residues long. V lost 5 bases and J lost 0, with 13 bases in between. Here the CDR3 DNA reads TGTGCCAGCAGCTCAAGGTGGAGGTCGAACACCGGGGAGCTGTTTTTT. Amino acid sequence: CASSSRWRSNTGELFF.

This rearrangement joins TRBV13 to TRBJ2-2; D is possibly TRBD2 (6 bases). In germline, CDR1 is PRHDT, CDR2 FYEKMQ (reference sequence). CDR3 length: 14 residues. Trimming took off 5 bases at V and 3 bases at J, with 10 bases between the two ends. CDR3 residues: CASSRGTYTGELFF. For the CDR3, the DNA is TGTGCCAGCAGCCGGGGGACCTACACCGGGGAGCTGTTTTTT.

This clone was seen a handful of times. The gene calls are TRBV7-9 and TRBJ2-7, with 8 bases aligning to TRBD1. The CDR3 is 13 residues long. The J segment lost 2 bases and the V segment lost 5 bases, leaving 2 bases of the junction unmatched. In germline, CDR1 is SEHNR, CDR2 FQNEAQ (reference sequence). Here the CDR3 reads CASSDRGPYEQYF. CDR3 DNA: TGTGCCAGCAGCGACAGGGGCCCCTACGAGCAGTACTTC.

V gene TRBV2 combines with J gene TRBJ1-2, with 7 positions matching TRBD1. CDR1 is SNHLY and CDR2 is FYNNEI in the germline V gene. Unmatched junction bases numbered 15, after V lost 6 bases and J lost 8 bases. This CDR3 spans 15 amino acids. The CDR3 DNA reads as TGTGCCAGCAGGATACAGGGGCTGGGAAGTGGGGGCTACACCTTC. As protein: CASRIQGLGSGGYTF.

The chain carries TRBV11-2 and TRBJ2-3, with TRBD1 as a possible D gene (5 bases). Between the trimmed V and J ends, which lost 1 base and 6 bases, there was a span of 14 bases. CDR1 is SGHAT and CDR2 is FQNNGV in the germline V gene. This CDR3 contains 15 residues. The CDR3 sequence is CASSLGGWGRDTQYF. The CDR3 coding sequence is TGTGCCAGCAGCTTAGGAGGCTGGGGCAGGGATACGCAGTATTTT.

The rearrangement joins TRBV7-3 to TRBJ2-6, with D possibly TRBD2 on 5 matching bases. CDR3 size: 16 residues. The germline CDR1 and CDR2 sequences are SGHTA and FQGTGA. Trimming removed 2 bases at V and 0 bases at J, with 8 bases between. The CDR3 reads CASSLEGSSGANVLTF. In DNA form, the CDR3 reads TGTGCCAGCAGCTTAGAGGGAAGCTCTGGGGCCAACGTCCTGACTTTC.

The CDR3 sequence is CASSLSGGNKNIQYF. In DNA, the CDR3 is TGCGCCAGCAGCTTGAGCGGGGGCAACAAAAACATTCAGTACTTC. The chain couples TRBV5-1 to TRBJ2-4, with 8 bases identical to TRBD2. The J segment lost 3 bases and the V segment lost 1 base, leaving 3 bases of the junction unmatched. CDR1 and CDR2 from the germline V gene are SGHRS and YFSETQ. The CDR3 extends over 15 amino acids.

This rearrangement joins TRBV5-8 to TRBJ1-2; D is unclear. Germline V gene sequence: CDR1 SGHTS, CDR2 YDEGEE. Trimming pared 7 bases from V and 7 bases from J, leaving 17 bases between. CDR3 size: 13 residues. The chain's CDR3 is CASYHIRGGGYTF. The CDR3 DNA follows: TGTGCCAGCTATCACATCCGGGGTGGTGGCTACACCTTC. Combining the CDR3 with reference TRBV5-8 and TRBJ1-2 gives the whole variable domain EAGVTQSPTHLIKTRGQQATLRCSPISGHTSVYWYQQALGLGLQFLLWYDEGEERNRGNFPPRFSGRQFPNYSSELNVNALELEDSALYLCASYHIRGGGYTFGSGTRLTVV.

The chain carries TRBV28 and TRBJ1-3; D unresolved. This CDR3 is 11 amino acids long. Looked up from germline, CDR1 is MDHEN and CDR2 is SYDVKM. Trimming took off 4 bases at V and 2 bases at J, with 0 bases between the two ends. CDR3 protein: CASSSGNTIYF. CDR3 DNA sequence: TGTGCCAGCAGTTCTGGAAACACCATATATTTT. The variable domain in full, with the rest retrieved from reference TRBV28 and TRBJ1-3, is DVKVTQSSRYLVKRTGEKVFLECVQDMDHENMFWYRQDPGLGLRLIYFSYDVKMKEKGDIPEGYSVSREKKERFSLILESASTNQTSMYLCASSSGNTIYFGEGSWLTVV.

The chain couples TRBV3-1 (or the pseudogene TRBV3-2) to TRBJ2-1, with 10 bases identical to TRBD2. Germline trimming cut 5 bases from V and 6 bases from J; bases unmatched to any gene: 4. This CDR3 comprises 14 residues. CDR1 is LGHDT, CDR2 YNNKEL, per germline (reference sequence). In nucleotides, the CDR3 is TGTGCCAGCAGCTTAGCGGGAGGTACCAATGAGCAGTTCTTC. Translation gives CASSLAGGTNEQFF.

The CDR3 sequence: CASSPVPGAQEDTQYF. The CDR3 region has the DNA TGTGCCAGCAGCCCAGTGCCGGGAGCCCAGGAAGATACGCAGTATTTT. The rearrangement links TRBV7-8 to TRBJ2-3; D perhaps matches TRBD2 (6 bases). The germline V gene has CDR1 SGHVS and CDR2 FQNEAQ. The CDR3 is 16 residues long. V lost 5 bases and J 5 bases, leaving 20 bases between the germline ends.

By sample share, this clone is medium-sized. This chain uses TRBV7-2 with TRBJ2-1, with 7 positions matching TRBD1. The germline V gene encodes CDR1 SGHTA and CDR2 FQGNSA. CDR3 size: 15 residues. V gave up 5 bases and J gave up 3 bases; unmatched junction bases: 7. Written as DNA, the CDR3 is TGTGCCAGCAGCCGGGGCAGGGGGAGCTACAATGAGCAGTTCTTC. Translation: CASSRGRGSYNEQFF.

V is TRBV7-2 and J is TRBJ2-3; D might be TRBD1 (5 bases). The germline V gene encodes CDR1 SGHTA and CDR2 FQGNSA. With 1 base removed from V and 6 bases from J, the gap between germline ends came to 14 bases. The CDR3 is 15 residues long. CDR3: CASSLGGQSTDTQYF. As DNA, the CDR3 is TGTGCCAGCAGCTTAGGAGGACAATCCACCGATACGCAGTATTTT.

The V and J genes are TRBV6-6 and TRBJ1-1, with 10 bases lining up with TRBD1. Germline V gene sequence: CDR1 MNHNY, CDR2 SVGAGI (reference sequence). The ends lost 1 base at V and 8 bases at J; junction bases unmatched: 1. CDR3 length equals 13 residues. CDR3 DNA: TGTGCCAGCAGTTACTTGGACAGGGGGGAAGCTTTCTTT. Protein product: CASSYLDRGEAFF.

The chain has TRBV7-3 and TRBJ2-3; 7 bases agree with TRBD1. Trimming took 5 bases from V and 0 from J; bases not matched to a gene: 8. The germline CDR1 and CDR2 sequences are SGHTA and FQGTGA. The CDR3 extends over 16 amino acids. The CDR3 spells CASSTGDPLSTDTQYF. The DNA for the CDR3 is TGTGCCAGCAGCACAGGGGACCCTCTTAGCACAGATACGCAGTATTTT.

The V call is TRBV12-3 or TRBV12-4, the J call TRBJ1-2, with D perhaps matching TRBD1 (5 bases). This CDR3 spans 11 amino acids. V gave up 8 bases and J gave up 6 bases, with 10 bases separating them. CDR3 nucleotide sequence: TGTGCCAGCGGAGGGGATGATGGCTACACCTTC. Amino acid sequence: CASGGDDGYTF.

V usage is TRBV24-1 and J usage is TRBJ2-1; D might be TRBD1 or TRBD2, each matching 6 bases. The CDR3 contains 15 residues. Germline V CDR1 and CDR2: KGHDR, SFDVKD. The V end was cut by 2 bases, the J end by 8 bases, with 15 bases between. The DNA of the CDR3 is TGTGCCACCAGTGATTCGGGGGCCCCTAGCGATGAGCAGTTCTTC. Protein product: CATSDSGAPSDEQFF.

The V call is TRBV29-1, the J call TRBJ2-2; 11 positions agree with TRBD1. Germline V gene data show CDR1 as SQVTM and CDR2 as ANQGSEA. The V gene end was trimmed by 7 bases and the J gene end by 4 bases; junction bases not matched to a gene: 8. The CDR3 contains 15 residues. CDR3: CSAEFGTGGTGELFF. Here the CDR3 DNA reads TGCAGCGCCGAGTTTGGGACAGGGGGCACCGGGGAGCTGTTTTTT.